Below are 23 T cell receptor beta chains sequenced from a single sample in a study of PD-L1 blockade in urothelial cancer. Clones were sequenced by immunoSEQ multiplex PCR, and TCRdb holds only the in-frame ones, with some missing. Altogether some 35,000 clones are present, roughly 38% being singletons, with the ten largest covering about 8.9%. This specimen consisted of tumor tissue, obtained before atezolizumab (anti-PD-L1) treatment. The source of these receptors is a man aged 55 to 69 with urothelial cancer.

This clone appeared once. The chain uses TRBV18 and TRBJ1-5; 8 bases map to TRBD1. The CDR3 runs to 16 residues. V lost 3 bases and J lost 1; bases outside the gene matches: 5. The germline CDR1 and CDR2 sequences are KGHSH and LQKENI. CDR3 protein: CASSPPGQESNQPQHF. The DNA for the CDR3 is TGTGCCAGCTCACCCCCGGGACAGGAAAGCAATCAGCCCCAGCATTTT.

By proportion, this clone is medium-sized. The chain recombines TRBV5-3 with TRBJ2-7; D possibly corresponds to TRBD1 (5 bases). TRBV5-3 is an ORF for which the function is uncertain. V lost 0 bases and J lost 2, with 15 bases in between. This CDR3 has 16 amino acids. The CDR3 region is CARSLGSGRETYEQYF. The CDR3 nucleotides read TGTGCCAGAAGCTTGGGGTCGGGCAGGGAAACCTACGAGCAGTACTTC.

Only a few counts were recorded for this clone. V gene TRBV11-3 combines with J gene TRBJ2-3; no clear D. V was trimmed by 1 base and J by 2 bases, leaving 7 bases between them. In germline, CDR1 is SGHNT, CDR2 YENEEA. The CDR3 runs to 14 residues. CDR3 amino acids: CASSLGRLTDTQYF. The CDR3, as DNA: TGTGCCAGCAGCTTAGGACGGCTCACAGATACGCAGTATTTT.

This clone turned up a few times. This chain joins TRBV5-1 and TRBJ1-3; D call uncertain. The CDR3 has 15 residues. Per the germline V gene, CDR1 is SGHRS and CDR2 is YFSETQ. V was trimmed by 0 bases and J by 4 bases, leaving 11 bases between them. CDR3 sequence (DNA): TGCGCCAGCAGCTTGGGACCGGTGGGGGGAAACACCATATATTTT. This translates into CASSLGPVGGNTIYF.

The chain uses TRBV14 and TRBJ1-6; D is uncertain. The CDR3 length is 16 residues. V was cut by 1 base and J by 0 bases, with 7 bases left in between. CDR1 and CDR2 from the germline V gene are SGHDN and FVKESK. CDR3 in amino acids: CASSQGASSYNSPLHF. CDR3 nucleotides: TGTGCCAGCAGCCAAGGGGCCAGCTCCTATAATTCACCCCTCCACTTT. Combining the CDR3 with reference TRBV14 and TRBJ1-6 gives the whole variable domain EAGVTQFPSHSVIEKGQTVTLRCDPISGHDNLYWYRRVMGKEIKFLLHFVKESKQDESGMPNNRFLAERTGGTYSTLKVQPAELEDSGVYFCASSQGASSYNSPLHFGNGTRLTVT.

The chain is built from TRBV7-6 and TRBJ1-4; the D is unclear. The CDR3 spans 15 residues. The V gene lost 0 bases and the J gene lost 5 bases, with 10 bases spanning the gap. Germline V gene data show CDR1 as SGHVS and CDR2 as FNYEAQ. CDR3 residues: CASSLAVQPNEKLFF. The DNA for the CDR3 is TGTGCCAGCAGCTTAGCGGTACAGCCGAATGAAAAACTGTTTTTT.

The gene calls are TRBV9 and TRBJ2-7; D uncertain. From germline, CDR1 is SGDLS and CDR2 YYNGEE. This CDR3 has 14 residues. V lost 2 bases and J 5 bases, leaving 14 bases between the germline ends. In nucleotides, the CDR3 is TGTGCCAGCAGCGTCTCCCCGGCAGCCCACGAGCAGTACTTC. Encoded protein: CASSVSPAAHEQYF.

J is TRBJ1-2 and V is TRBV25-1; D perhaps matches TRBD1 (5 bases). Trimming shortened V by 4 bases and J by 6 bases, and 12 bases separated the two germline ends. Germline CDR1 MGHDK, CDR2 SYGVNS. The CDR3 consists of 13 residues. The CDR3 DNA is TGTGCCAGCAGTGGGTTGGTAGGGGATGGCTACACCTTC. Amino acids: CASSGLVGDGYTF.

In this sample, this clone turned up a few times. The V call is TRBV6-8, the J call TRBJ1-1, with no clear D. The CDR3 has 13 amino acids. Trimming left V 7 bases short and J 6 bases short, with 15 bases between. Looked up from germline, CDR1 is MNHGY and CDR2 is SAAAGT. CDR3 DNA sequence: TGTGCCAGCACCGACACATTTTGGTCTGAAGCTTTCTTT. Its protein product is CASTDTFWSEAFF.

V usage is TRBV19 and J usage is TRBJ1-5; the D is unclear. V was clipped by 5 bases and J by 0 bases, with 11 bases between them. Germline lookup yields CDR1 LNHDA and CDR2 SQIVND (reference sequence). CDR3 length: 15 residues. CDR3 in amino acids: CASSLEAVSNQPQHF. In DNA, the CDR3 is TGTGCCAGTAGTCTTGAGGCAGTTAGCAATCAGCCCCAGCATTTT.

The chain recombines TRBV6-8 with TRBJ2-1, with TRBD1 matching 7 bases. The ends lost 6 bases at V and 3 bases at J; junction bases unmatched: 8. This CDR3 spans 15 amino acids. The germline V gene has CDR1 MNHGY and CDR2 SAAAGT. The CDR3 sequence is CASSQDRRDYNEQFF. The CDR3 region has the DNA TGTGCCAGCAGCCAGGACAGGAGAGACTACAATGAGCAGTTCTTC.

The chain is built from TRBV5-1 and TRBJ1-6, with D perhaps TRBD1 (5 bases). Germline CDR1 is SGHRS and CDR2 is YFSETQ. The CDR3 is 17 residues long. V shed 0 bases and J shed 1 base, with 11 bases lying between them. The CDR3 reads CASSLGGSLSYNSPLHF. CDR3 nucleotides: TGCGCCAGCAGCTTGGGGGGCAGTCTATCCTATAATTCACCCCTCCACTTT. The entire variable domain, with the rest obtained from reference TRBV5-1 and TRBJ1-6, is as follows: KAGVTQTPRYLIKTRGQQVTLSCSPISGHRSVSWYQQTPGQGLQFLFEYFSETQRNKGNFPGRFSGRQFSNSRSEMNVSTLELGDSALYLCASSLGGSLSYNSPLHFGNGTRLTVT.

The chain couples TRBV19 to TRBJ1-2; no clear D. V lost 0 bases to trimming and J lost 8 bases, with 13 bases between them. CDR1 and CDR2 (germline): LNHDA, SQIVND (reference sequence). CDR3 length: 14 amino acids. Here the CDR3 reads CASSIDLGIQGYTF. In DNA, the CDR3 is TGTGCCAGTAGTATAGATCTAGGGATACAGGGCTACACCTTC.

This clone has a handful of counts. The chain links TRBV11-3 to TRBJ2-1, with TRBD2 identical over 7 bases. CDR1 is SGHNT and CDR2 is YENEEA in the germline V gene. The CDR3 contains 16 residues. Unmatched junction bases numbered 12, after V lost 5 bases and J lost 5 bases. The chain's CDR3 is CASSPLGEGLDNEQFF. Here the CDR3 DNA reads TGTGCCAGCAGCCCGCTGGGGGAGGGTCTCGACAATGAGCAGTTCTTC.

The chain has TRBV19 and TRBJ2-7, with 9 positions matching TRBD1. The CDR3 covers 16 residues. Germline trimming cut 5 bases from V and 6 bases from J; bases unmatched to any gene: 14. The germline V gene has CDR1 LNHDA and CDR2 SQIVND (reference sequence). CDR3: CASSSRRDRDEGEQYF. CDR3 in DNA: TGTGCCAGTAGTTCTCGACGGGACAGGGATGAGGGCGAGCAGTACTTC.

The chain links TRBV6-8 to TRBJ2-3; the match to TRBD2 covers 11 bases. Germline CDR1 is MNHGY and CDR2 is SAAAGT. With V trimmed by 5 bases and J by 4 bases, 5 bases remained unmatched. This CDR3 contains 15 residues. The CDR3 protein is CASSRGTSGPDTQYF. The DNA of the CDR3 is TGTGCCAGCAGTCGCGGGACTAGCGGCCCAGATACGCAGTATTTT.

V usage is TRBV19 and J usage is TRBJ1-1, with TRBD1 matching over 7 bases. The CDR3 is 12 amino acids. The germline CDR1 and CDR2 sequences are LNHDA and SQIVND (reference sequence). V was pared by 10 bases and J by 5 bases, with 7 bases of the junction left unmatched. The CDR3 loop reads CATWGRGTEAFF. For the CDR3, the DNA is TGTGCCACCTGGGGCAGGGGGACTGAAGCTTTCTTT.

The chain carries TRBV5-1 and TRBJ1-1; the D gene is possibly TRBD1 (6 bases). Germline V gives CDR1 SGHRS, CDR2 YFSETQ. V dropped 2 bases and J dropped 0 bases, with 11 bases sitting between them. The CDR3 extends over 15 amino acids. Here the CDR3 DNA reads TGCGCCAGCAGCTTAAATCAGGGGTTGAACACTGAAGCTTTCTTT. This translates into CASSLNQGLNTEAFF.

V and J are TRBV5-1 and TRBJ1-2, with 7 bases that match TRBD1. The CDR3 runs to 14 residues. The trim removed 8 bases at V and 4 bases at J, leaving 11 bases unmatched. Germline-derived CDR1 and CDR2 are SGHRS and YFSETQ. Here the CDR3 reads CASKPNRGTYGYTF. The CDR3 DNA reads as TGCGCCAGTAAGCCAAACAGGGGTACCTATGGCTACACCTTC.

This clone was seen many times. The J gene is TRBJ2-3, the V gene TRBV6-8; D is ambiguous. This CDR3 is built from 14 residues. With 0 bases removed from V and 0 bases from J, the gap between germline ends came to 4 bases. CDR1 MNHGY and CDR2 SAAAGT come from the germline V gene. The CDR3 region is CASSYSISTDTQYF. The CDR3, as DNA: TGTGCCAGCAGTTACTCGATTAGCACAGATACGCAGTATTTT.

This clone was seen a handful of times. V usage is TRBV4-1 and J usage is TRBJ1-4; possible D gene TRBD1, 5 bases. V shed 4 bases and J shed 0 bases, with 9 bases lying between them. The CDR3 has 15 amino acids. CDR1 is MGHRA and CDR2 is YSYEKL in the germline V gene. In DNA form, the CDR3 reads TGCGCCAGCAGCCCTACCAGGGCAACTAATGAAAAACTGTTTTTT. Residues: CASSPTRATNEKLFF.

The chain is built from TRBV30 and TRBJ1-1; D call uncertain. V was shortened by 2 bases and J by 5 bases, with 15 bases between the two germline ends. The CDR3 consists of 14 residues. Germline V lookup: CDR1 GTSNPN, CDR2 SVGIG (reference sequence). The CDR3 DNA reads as TGTGCCTGGAGTATCGTGGAGGGAGGGACTGAAGCTTTCTTT. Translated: CAWSIVEGGTEAFF.

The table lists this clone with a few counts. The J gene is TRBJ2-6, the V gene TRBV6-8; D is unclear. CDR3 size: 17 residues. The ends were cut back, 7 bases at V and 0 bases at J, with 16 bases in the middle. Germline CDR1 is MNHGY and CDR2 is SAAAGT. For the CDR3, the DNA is TGTGCCAGCAAGGGTGGGAATCCCTACTCTGGGGCCAACGTCCTGACTTTC. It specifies CASKGGNPYSGANVLTF.